This T cell receptor beta chain was captured by sequencing in a study of blood T cell repertoires in COVID-19. Across the whole study: From the United States, Italy and Spain came samples of acute and convalescent COVID-19. The analysed material was cDNA or gDNA that came from T cells, B-cell-depleted T cells, or PBMCs.

As originally analysed: Researchers report that nucleated cell counts were estimated from reference gene primer amplification. Only in-frame clones appear in the TCRdb table, and some are missing; sequencing was by immunoSEQ multiplex PCR. V and J calls and clone size are as listed in that table; D and trimming were resolved from the DNA. Among roughly 250,000 clones listed, more than 80% were seen once. The clonotype comes from a woman in her thirties or forties with acute or convalescent COVID-19. Input material: peripheral blood.

In DNA, the CDR3 is TGTGCCAGTACCTTTGGACCGGGACAGGGGACCACTGAAGCTTTCTTT. As protein: CASTFGPGQGTTEAFF. The V and J genes are TRBV19 and TRBJ1-1; TRBD1 agrees at 10 bases. V shed 7 bases and J 4 bases; nucleotides not matched to a gene: 12. The CDR3 is made up of 16 amino acids. Germline CDR1 LNHDA, CDR2 SQIVND (reference sequence).